A single TCR beta chain is shown here with its context. Its specificity is not known. TCRdb reprocessed the 5' RACE reads via MiXCR and lists one record per CDR3 protein. The sample records around 7,500 distinct CDR3 sequences, roughly 2.9% being singletons. Time point: sample taken at primary tumor resection. The donors were some 70 patients with non-small cell lung cancer that was early-stage and untreated. Tumor, nontumor lung or frozen PBMC supplied whole RNA that was sequenced unsorted. The entry originates in a study of spatial heterogeneity in lung cancer. Overall study context: Consistent detection of more beta-chain than alpha-chain sequences was observed. Study-level results: Alpha and beta chain coverage of tumor T cells was estimated at about 6.8% and 14%, respectively. Mutation counts in tumors were tracked by counts of expanded intratumoral alpha and beta TCRs.

The CDR3 is made up of 20 amino acids. The V gene end was trimmed by 4 bases and the J gene end by 3 bases; junction bases not matched to a gene: 20. Sequenced here: lung tumor tissue, sampled at surgery. The TCR sequence derives from a male donor with early-stage non-small cell lung cancer. This chain uses TRBV23-1 with TRBJ2-3; 9 bases are shared with TRBD2. TRBV23-1 is designated an ORF whose function remains uncertain. The CDR3 coding sequence is TGCGCCAGCAGTCGCTGTTCCGGGGACGGCGGGGGGGGCCTGACAGATACGCAGTATTTT. This sequence encodes CASSRCSGDGGGGLTDTQYF.